This T cell receptor (beta chain) came from a study of early T cells in non-severe SARS-CoV-2 infection. On the study more broadly: Investigators sequenced bulk RNA drawn from unsorted whole blood, and chains remained unpaired. Whole-study findings and limits: VDJdb matches were skewed toward anti-spike CD8 T cell responses.

Unique molecular identifiers were affixed to single, distinct cDNA molecules. TCRdb recomputed calls from the 5' RACE reads with MiXCR, one row per CDR3 protein. Among about 84,000 distinct CDR3 sequences listed, 12% were seen once. Notes on this clonotype: The antigen is undetermined.

Sequencing input: whole blood. This clonotype was sampled from an adult who was a healthcare worker with PCR-confirmed SARS-CoV-2 infection or an uninfected control (not recorded which).

The CDR3 region has the DNA TGTGCCAGCAGCTTGGCCTCGACGGGAATCACCTATGGCTACACCTTC. Translation: CASSLASTGITYGYTF. The chain combines TRBV5-4 with TRBJ1-2; D remains unclear. Trimming cost V 0 bases and J 4 bases, with 16 bases left between them. The CDR3 has 16 residues. Germline lookup yields CDR1 SGHNT and CDR2 YYREEE (reference sequence). Drawing the rest from reference TRBV5-4 and TRBJ1-2, the complete variable domain is ETGVTQSPTHLIKTRGQQVTLRCSSQSGHNTVSWYQQALGQGPQFIFQYYREEENGRGNFPPRFSGLQFPNYSSELNVNALELDDSALYLCASSLASTGITYGYTFGSGTRLTVV.